These 14 T cell receptor beta chains were sequenced from one sample in a study of T cells in Graves' hyperthyroidism and ophthalmopathy. The TCR beta CDR3 regions underwent amplification using RNA transcripts as the source. The HTBI primer set drove a first-round RT-PCR of the TCR CDR3. TCRdb independently ran MiXCR on the multiplex PCR reads; one entry per CDR3 protein. The sample carries a few hundred thousand distinct CDR3 sequences, 15% to 18% recorded once. Material for sequencing was blood. Receptors originate from a woman in her thirties with Graves' hyperthyroidism.

This clonotype was seen many times. The genes are TRBV27 and TRBJ2-1, with 14 bases identical to TRBD2. The V and J ends lost 1 base and 6 bases, in that order; junction bases with no gene match: 2. Germline-derived CDR1 and CDR2 are MNHEY and SMNVEV (reference sequence). The CDR3 has 16 residues. The CDR3 sequence: CASSLWTSGRLNEQFF. The DNA of the CDR3 is TGTGCCAGCAGTTTATGGACTAGCGGGAGGCTCAATGAGCAGTTCTTC.

This clonotype was detected a few times. V gene TRBV11-2 combines with J gene TRBJ2-1, with TRBD2 matching over 10 bases. Per the germline V gene, CDR1 is SGHAT and CDR2 is FQNNGV. The CDR3 extends over 20 amino acids. V gave up 5 bases and J gave up 0 bases; unmatched junction bases: 16. The CDR3 nucleotides are TGTGCCAGCAGCCGATGGGCACGGACTAGCGGAGATAGCTCCTACAATGAGCAGTTCTTC. Protein product: CASSRWARTSGDSSYNEQFF.

This clonotype was detected ten times or more. The V gene is TRBV12-3 or TRBV12-4, the J gene TRBJ2-2; 8 bases fit TRBD2. Germline trimming cut 4 bases from V and 1 base from J; bases unmatched to any gene: 2. The CDR3 totals 15 residues. CDR3 DNA: TGTGCCAGCAGTTCAAGCGGGGGGAACACCGGGGAGCTGTTTTTT. As protein: CASSSSGGNTGELFF.

This clonotype was counted many times. V and J are TRBV15 and TRBJ2-3, with unresolved D. The V end lost 0 bases, the J end lost 8 bases, and 18 bases lay between the germline ends. The CDR3 is 16 residues long. Germline V gene data show CDR1 as LNHNV and CDR2 as YYDKDF (reference sequence). CDR3: CATSRELGPHWGTQYF. The CDR3 nucleotides read TGTGCCACCAGCAGAGAGTTAGGGCCCCATTGGGGTACGCAGTATTTT.

Ten or more counts support this clonotype. This chain joins TRBV12-3 or TRBV12-4 and TRBJ2-1, with 11 bases lining up with TRBD2. Losses at the gene ends were 3 bases for V and 7 bases for J; bases not matched to a gene: 11. The CDR3 is 17 residues long. CDR3 sequence: CASSFELAGGINNEQFF. CDR3 sequence (DNA): TGTGCCAGCAGTTTCGAGCTAGCGGGAGGAATTAATAATGAGCAGTTCTTC.

The chain joins TRBV14 to TRBJ2-1; D might be TRBD1 (6 bases). V was clipped by 2 bases and J by 9 bases, with 11 bases between them. The CDR3 length is 13 residues. Germline lookup yields CDR1 SGHDN and CDR2 FVKESK. CDR3 coding DNA: TGTGCCAGCAGCCAATACACAGGGACTGAGCAGTTCTTC. Encoded protein: CASSQYTGTEQFF.

This chain connects TRBV6-1 to TRBJ2-7; tentative D call: TRBD1 (6 bases). Germline assignment: CDR1 MNHNS and CDR2 SASEGT. This CDR3 has 14 residues. Trimming removed 5 bases at V and 2 bases at J, with 13 bases between. The CDR3: CASSIRGPTYEQYF. CDR3 sequence (DNA): TGTGCCAGCAGTATCAGGGGACCCACCTACGAGCAGTACTTC.

This clonotype was counted at least ten times. J is TRBJ1-2 and V is TRBV30; the D is unclear. Trimming removed 0 bases from V and 1 base from J, with 12 bases in between. The V gene's germline CDR1 is GTSNPN and CDR2 SVGIG (reference sequence). CDR3 length: 15 residues. The CDR3 nucleotides are TGTGCCTGGAGTGTAGACCCCAGGCATAACTATGGCTACACCTTC. Translating it yields CAWSVDPRHNYGYTF.

This chain links TRBV20-1 with TRBJ2-2; 11 positions agree with TRBD1. J lost 3 bases, V lost 5 bases, and 5 bases had no gene match. This CDR3 has 15 amino acids. Germline V gene lookup returns CDR1 DFQATT and CDR2 SNEGSKA (reference sequence). In DNA form, the CDR3 reads TGCAGTGCTTGGACAGGGGGCGCCTACACCGGGGAGCTGTTTTTT. Translation: CSAWTGGAYTGELFF.

This clonotype was recorded many times. The chain links TRBV28 to TRBJ2-1; weak D call: TRBD2 (5 bases). The length of the CDR3 is 17 residues. The germline V gene has CDR1 MDHEN and CDR2 SYDVKM. Trimming stripped 4 bases from V and 0 bases from J, with 16 bases between. This CDR3 is CASSSPGGGGSYNEQFF. In DNA form, the CDR3 reads TGTGCCAGCAGTTCGCCCGGAGGCGGAGGCTCCTACAATGAGCAGTTCTTC.

This clonotype was detected ten times or more. The chain uses TRBV7-9 and TRBJ1-4; D is undetermined. The V gene lost 3 bases and the J gene lost 8 bases, with 7 bases spanning the gap. Germline values: CDR1 SEHNR, CDR2 FQNEAQ (reference sequence). The CDR3 totals 12 residues. CDR3 protein: CASSFRPEKLFF. The CDR3 DNA is TGTGCCAGCAGCTTCAGACCCGAAAAACTGTTTTTT.

This clonotype appeared many times. The J gene is TRBJ2-3, the V gene TRBV12-3 or TRBV12-4; 8 bases line up with TRBD2. Trimming removed 6 bases from V and 4 bases from J; junction bases left unmatched: 9. CDR3 length equals 15 residues. The CDR3 DNA follows: TGTGCCAGCAGCTCCGGGACTAGAGGTCCAGATACGCAGTATTTT. It yields the protein CASSSGTRGPDTQYF.

This chain uses TRBV19 with TRBJ2-5; 9 bases align to TRBD2. Germline V CDR1 and CDR2: LNHDA, SQIVND (reference sequence). Trimming removed 1 base from V and 5 bases from J; junction bases left unmatched: 8. CDR3 length: 16 residues. As DNA, the CDR3 is TGTGCCAGTAGTATAGTCCTAGCGGGACCCGTGGAGACCCAGTACTTC. Protein sequence: CASSIVLAGPVETQYF.

This clonotype was detected only a few times. The chain carries TRBV12-3 or TRBV12-4 and TRBJ1-4, with 10 bases that match TRBD1. V gave up 4 bases and J gave up 13 bases; unmatched junction bases: 6. The CDR3 totals 13 residues. Here the CDR3 reads CASSSTTGGILFF. CDR3 nucleotides: TGTGCCAGCAGTTCAACGACAGGGGGCATACTGTTTTTT.